The clone carrying this TCR beta chain was seen just once. Its antigen is currently unknown. Germline V CDR1 and CDR2: MNHEY, SVGAGI. The CDR3 is 12 residues long. V lost 10 bases and J 0 bases, leaving 10 bases between the germline ends. These data originate in a study of T cell responses to AZD1222 COVID-19 vaccine. Study at large: Analyses pooled second doses at about 4 or about 12 weeks.

Assay used: immunoSEQ multiplex PCR; TCRdb lists only in-frame clones, some missing. The data show roughly 120,000 clones, just over 85% seen once. Study results and caveats: As reported, nearly half of all spike-specific TCRs target variant regions that are unmutated. Increases in Spike-specific TCR breadth and depth were seen after two AZD1222 doses. Only after the peak T cell response were repertoires sampled.

This sequence originates from an adult in good health. V is TRBV6-5 and J is TRBJ2-7, with D possibly being TRBD1 or TRBD2 (5 bases each). Sequenced here: peripheral blood, sampled on day 0 of AZD1222 vaccination. The CDR3 DNA reads as TGTGCCACCGGGACCTTCTCCTACGAGCAGTACTTC. Translated, it gives CATGTFSYEQYF.